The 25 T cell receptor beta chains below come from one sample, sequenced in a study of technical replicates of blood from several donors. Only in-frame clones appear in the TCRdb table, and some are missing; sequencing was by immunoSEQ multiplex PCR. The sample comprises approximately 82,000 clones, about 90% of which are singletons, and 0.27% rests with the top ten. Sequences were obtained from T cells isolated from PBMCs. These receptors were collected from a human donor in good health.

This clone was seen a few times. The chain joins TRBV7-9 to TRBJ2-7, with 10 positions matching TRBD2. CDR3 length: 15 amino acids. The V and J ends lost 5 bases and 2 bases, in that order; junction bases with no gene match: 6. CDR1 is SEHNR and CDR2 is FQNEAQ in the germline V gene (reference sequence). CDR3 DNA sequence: TGTGCCAGCAGCCACACTAGCGGGAATGCCTACGAGCAGTACTTC. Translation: CASSHTSGNAYEQYF. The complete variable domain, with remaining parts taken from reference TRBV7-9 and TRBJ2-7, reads DTGVSQNPRHKITKRGQNVTFRCDPISEHNRLYWYRQTLGQGPEFLTYFQNEAQLEKSRLLSDRFSAERPKGSFSTLEIQRTEQGDSAMYLCASSHTSGNAYEQYFGPGTRLTVT.

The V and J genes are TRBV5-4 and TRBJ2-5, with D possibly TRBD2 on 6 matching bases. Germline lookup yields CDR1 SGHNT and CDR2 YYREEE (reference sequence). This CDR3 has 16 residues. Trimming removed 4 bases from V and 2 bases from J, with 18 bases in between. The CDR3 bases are TGTGCCAGCAGCGTATGGGTGGCAAGCGGGCAAGAGACCCAGTACTTC. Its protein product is CASSVWVASGQETQYF.

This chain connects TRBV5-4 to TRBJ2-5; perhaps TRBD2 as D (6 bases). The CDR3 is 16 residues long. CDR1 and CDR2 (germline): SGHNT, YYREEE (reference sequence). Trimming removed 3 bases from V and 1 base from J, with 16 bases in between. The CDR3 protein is CASSSPTRTGQETQYF. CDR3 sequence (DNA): TGTGCCAGCAGCTCCCCGACTAGAACGGGCCAAGAGACCCAGTACTTC.

CDR3 coding DNA: TGTGCCAGCAGCGTGGGACAGGCAAGCCTGGATGAAAAACTGTTTTTT. This translates into CASSVGQASLDEKLFF. The chain joins TRBV9 to TRBJ1-4, with TRBD1 identical over 8 bases. There are 16 residues in the CDR3. The V gene end was trimmed by 2 bases and the J gene end by 6 bases; junction bases not matched to a gene: 9. Germline loops: CDR1 SGDLS, CDR2 YYNGEE.

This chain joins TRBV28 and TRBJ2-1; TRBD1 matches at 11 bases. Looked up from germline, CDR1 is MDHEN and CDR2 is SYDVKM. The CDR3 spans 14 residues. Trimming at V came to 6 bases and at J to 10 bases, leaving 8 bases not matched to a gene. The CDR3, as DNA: TGTGCCAGCAGCATTGGACAGGGGGCAGGGGAGCAGTTCTTC. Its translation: CASSIGQGAGEQFF.

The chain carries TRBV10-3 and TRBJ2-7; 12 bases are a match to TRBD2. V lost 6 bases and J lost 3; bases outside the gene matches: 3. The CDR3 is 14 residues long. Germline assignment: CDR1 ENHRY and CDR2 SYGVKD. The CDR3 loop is CAISGLAGNYEQYF. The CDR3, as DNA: TGTGCCATCAGCGGACTAGCGGGGAACTACGAGCAGTACTTC.

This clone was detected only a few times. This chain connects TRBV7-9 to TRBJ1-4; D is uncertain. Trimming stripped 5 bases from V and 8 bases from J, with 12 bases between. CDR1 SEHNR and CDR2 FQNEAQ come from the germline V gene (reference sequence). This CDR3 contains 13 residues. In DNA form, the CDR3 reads TGTGCCAGCAGCGGCCCCGATTGGGAAAAACTGTTTTTT. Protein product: CASSGPDWEKLFF.

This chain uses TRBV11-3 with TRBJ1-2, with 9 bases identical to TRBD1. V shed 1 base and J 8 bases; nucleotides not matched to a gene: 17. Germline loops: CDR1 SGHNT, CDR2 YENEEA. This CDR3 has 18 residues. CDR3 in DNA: TGTGCCAGCAGCTTAGCCTTTGGGAACCCCGGGACAGGGCGCGGCTACACCTTC. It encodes CASSLAFGNPGTGRGYTF. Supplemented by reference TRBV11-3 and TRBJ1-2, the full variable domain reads EAGVVQSPRYKIIEKKQPVAFWCNPISGHNTLYWYLQNLGQGPELLIRYENEEAVDDSQLPKDRFSAERLKGVDSTLKIQPAELGDSAVYLCASSLAFGNPGTGRGYTFGSGTRLTVV.

For the CDR3, the DNA is TGCGCCAGCAGCCAACCTAGCGGGGGCCTCCAAGAGACCCAGTACTTC. Its protein product is CASSQPSGGLQETQYF. This chain uses TRBV4-1 with TRBJ2-5; 10 bases line up with TRBD2. The CDR3 length is 16 residues. Trimming at V came to 2 bases and at J to 1 base, leaving 4 bases not matched to a gene. Germline V lookup: CDR1 MGHRA, CDR2 YSYEKL.

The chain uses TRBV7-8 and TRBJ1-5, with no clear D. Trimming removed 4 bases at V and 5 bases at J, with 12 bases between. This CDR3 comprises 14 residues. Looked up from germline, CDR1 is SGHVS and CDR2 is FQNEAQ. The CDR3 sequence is CASSSDGRHQPQHF. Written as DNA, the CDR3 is TGTGCCAGCAGCTCGGATGGGAGGCATCAGCCCCAGCATTTT.

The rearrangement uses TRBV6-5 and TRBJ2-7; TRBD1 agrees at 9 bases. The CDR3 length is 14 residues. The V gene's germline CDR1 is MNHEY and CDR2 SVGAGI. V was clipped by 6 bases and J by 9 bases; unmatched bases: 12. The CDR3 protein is CASSDGTGNYWQYF. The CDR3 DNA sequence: TGTGCCAGCAGCGACGGGACAGGGAATTACTGGCAGTACTTC.

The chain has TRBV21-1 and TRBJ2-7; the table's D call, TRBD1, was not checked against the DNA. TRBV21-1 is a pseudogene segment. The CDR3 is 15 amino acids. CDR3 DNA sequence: TGTGCCAGCAGCAAAGGGGCAGGGGGCGCGGAAGAGCAGTACTTC. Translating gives CASSKGAGGAEEQYF.

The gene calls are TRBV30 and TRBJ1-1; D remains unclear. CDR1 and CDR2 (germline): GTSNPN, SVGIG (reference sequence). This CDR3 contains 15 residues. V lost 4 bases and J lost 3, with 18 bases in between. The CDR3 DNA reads TGTGCCTGGACGGGAAAGGCCGGGCTAGACACTGAAGCTTTCTTT. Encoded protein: CAWTGKAGLDTEAFF.

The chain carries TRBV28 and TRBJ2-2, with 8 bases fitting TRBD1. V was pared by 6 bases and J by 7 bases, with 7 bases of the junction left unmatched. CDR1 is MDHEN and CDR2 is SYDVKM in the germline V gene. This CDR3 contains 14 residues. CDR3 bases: TGTGCCAGCAGAGGACCGGGACAGGTCGGGGAGCTGTTTTTT. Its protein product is CASRGPGQVGELFF.

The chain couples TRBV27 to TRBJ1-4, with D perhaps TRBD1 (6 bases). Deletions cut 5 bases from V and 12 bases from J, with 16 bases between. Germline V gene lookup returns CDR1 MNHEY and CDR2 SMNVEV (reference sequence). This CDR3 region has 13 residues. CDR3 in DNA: TGTGCCAGCAGTATCCTACAGGGTGGGGAACTGTTTTTT. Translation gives CASSILQGGELFF.

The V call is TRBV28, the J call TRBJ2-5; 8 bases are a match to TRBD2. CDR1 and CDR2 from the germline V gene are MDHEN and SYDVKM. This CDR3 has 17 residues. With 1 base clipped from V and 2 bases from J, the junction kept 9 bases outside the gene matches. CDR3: CASSLYGAGGEQETQYF. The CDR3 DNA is TGTGCCAGCAGTTTATATGGGGCGGGAGGCGAGCAAGAGACCCAGTACTTC.

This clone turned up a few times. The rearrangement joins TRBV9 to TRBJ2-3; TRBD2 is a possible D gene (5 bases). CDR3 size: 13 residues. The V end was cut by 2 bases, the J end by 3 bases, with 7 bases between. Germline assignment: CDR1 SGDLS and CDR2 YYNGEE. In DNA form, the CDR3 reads TGTGCCAGCAGCGTCGGGATTACAGATACGCAGTATTTT. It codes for CASSVGITDTQYF.

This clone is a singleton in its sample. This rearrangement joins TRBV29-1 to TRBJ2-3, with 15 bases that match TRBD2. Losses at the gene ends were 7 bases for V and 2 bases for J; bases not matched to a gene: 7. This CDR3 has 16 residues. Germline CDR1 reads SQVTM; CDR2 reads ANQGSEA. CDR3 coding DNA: TGCAGCGCTGGGACTAGCGGGGGGACCTACACAGATACGCAGTATTTT. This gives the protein CSAGTSGGTYTDTQYF.

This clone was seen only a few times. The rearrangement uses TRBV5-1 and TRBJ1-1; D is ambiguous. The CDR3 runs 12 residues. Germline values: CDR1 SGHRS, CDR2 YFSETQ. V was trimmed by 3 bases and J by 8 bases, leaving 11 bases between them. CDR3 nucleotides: TGCGCCAGCAGCTCCCGCGGGGTAGAAGCTTTCTTT. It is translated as CASSSRGVEAFF.

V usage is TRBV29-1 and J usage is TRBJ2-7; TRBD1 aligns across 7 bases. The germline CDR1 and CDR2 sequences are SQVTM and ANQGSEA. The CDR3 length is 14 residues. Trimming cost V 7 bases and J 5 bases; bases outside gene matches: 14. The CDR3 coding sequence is TGCAGCGCAGAGACAGGGTTACCTTTCAACGAGCAGTACTTC. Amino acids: CSAETGLPFNEQYF.

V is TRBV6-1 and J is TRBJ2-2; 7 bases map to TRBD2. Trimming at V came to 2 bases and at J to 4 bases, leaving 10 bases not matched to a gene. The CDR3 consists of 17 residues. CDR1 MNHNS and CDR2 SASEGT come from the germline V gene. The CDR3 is CASSEMEGGQGTGELFF. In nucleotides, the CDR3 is TGTGCCAGCAGTGAAATGGAGGGAGGGCAAGGCACCGGGGAGCTGTTTTTT.

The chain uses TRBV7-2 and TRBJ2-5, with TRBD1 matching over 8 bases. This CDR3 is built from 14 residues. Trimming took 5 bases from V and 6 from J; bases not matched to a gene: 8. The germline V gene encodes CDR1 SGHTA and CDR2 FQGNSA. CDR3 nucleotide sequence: TGTGCCAGCAGCCTCAGACAGGGGCGGCAGACCCAGTACTTC. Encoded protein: CASSLRQGRQTQYF. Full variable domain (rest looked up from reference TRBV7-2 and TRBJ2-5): GAGVSQSPSNKVTEKGKDVELRCDPISGHTALYWYRQSLGQGLEFLIYFQGNSAPDKSGLPSDRFSAERTGGSVSTLTIQRTQQEDSAVYLCASSLRQGRQTQYFGPGTRLLVL.

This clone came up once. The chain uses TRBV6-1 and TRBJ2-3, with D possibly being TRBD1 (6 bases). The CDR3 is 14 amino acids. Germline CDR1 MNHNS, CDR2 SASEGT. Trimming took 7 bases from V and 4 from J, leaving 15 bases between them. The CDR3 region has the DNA TGTGCCAGCACCACTATTAACAGGGCAGATACGCAGTATTTT. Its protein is CASTTINRADTQYF.

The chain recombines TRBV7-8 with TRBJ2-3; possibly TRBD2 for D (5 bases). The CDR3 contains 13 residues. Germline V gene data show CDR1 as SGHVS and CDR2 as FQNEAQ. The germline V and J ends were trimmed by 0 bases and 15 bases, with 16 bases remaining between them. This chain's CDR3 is CASSLAGSGSDYF. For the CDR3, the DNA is TGTGCCAGCAGCTTAGCGGGGTCGGGGAGCGATTATTTT. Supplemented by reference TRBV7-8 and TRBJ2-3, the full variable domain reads GAGVSQSPRYKVAKRGQDVALRCDPISGHVSLFWYQQALGQGPEFLTYFQNEAQLDKSGLPSDRFFAERPEGSVSTLKIQRTQQEDSAVYLCASSLAGSGSDYFGPGTRLTVL.

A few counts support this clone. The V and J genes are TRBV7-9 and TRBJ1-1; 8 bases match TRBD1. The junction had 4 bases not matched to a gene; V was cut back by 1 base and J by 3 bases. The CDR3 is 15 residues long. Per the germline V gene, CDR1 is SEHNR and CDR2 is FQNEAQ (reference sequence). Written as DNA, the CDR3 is TGTGCCAGCAGCTTAGTTCAGGGGGCGGACACTGAAGCTTTCTTT. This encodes CASSLVQGADTEAFF.